The 27 T cell receptor beta chains reported below all come from one sample, sequenced in a study of breast tumors, draining lymph nodes, adjacent tissues. Axillary draining lymph nodes of breast cancer patients supplied the node samples. Using its own MiXCR run on the multiplex PCR reads, TCRdb lists one record per CDR3 protein. The sample includes about 100,000 distinct CDR3 sequences, 21% of them seen just once. The sequencing sample was made of axillary lymph node tissue. These receptors all come from a female donor with breast cancer. Some clones in this sample may be carry-over from other donors' samples.

As regards this clonotype: A clone one base away is much larger, so this may be a read error. The rearrangement joins TRBV27 to TRBJ2-7; 10 bases match TRBD1. This CDR3 spans 14 amino acids. CDR1 is MNHEY, CDR2 SMNVEV, per germline (reference sequence). The CDR3 spells CAGRTGTGAFEQYF. For the CDR3, the DNA is TGTGCCGGCAGAACCGGGACAGGGGCGTTCGAGCAGTACTTC.

This clonotype was seen repeatedly, ten times or more. CDR3 in DNA: TGCGCCAGCAGCTTGGACGCGAGCTCCTACGAGCAGTACTTC. This gives the protein CASSLDASSYEQYF. The genes are TRBV5-1 and TRBJ2-7; D uncertain. V shed 0 bases and J shed 0 bases, with 7 bases lying between them. Germline assignment: CDR1 SGHRS and CDR2 YFSETQ. The CDR3 is 14 residues long. Drawing the rest from reference TRBV5-1 and TRBJ2-7, the complete variable domain is KAGVTQTPRYLIKTRGQQVTLSCSPISGHRSVSWYQQTPGQGLQFLFEYFSETQRNKGNFPGRFSGRQFSNSRSEMNVSTLELGDSALYLCASSLDASSYEQYFGPGTRLTVT.

The V gene is TRBV6-2 or TRBV6-3, the J gene TRBJ2-1; D not resolved. CDR3 size: 14 residues. Trimming cost V 6 bases and J 0 bases, with 9 bases left between them. Germline V lookup: CDR1 MNHEY, CDR2 SVGEGT. CDR3 sequence reads: CASSIMSSYNEQFF. The CDR3 DNA is TGTGCCAGCAGCATTATGAGCTCCTACAATGAGCAGTTCTTC.

This clonotype was counted many times. CDR3 amino acids: CASSFTAGGGNEQFF. In DNA, the CDR3 is TGTGCCAGCAGTTTTACAGCGGGGGGGGGAAATGAGCAGTTCTTC. V is TRBV6-5 and J is TRBJ2-1; 10 nucleotides match TRBD2. The CDR3 has 15 amino acids. V lost 4 bases and J lost 7; bases outside the gene matches: 7. Germline V CDR1 and CDR2: MNHEY, SVGAGI.

This clonotype was counted at least ten times. CDR3 residues: CASNSLGGSGDTQYF. The CDR3 region has the DNA TGTGCCAGCAACTCCTTAGGCGGGAGTGGAGATACGCAGTATTTT. V and J are TRBV11-3 and TRBJ2-3; 7 positions match TRBD2. Germline loops: CDR1 SGHNT, CDR2 YENEEA. The V segment lost 7 bases and the J segment 5 bases; nucleotides outside the gene matches: 12. The CDR3 length is 15 residues.

Only one count was recorded for this clonotype. The rearrangement uses TRBV10-2 and TRBJ2-1; D is unresolved. Germline V gene data show CDR1 as WSHSY and CDR2 as SAAADI. With 9 bases removed from V and 12 bases from J, the gap between germline ends came to 15 bases. This CDR3 is 11 amino acids long. CDR3 amino acids: CASSSGLGQFF. The CDR3 coding sequence is TGCGCCAGTAGTTCGGGTCTAGGGCAGTTCTTC.

This clonotype was counted at least ten times. The V and J genes are TRBV5-5 and TRBJ1-5; TRBD1 might be the D (6 bases). V was pared by 2 bases and J by 6 bases, with 15 bases between. Germline V gene data show CDR1 as SGHKS and CDR2 as YYEKEE (reference sequence). The CDR3 sequence is 15 residues long. The CDR3 nucleotides read TGTGCCAGCAGCTTAAGGAGTGGGGGCGGTCAGCCCCAGCATTTT. Residues: CASSLRSGGGQPQHF.

The chain combines TRBV3-1 with TRBJ2-2; no clear D gene. CDR1 is LGHDT and CDR2 is YNNKEL in the germline V gene (reference sequence). The V end was cut by 4 bases, the J end by 0 bases, with 12 bases between. The length of the CDR3 is 16 residues. The CDR3: CASSPPRTSNTGELFF. The CDR3 bases are TGTGCCAGCAGCCCTCCAAGGACGTCGAACACCGGGGAGCTGTTTTTT.

This clonotype was seen many times. The chain couples TRBV5-1 to TRBJ2-7; 8 bases agree with TRBD2. This CDR3 has 14 amino acids. Germline CDR1 SGHRS, CDR2 YFSETQ. V gave up 0 bases and J gave up 6 bases; unmatched junction bases: 5. The CDR3 DNA reads TGCGCCAGCAGCTTGGCGCTAGCGGGTGGCGAGCAGTACTTC. This sequence encodes CASSLALAGGEQYF.

A note on this clonotype: A read error may be the cause here, since a much bigger clone is one base away. It is likely a read error, because the conserved phenylalanine at the end of the CDR3 is missing. The chain has TRBV5-4 and TRBJ2-7; D may be TRBD2 (5 bases). CDR1 and CDR2 from the germline V gene are SGHNT and YYREEE (reference sequence). The CDR3 is 12 residues long. The V and J ends lost 2 bases and 6 bases respectively, with 9 bases between them. The CDR3 sequence is CASSLERSEQYC. CDR3 bases: TGTGCCAGCAGCTTAGAGCGGTCCGAGCAGTACTGC.

This clonotype has at least ten counts. The chain is built from TRBV7-3 and TRBJ2-1; the D gene is possibly TRBD2 (6 bases). The CDR3 length is 13 residues. CDR1 is SGHTA, CDR2 FQGTGA, per germline. V dropped 5 bases and J dropped 7 bases, with 12 bases sitting between them. DNA of the CDR3: TGTGCCAGCAGCACCGGGACTGGTAATGAGCAGTTCTTC. This gives the protein CASSTGTGNEQFF.

The gene calls are TRBV5-7 and TRBJ1-2; a possible D gene is TRBD1 (5 bases). TRBV5-7 is placed among ORFs of uncertain function. Trimming removed 0 bases at V and 5 bases at J, with 23 bases between. The CDR3 spans 18 residues. As DNA, the CDR3 is TGTGCCAGCAGCTTGGGGGGGGATTCCAGGCCGGCGGAGTATGGCTACACCTTC. Encoded protein: CASSLGGDSRPAEYGYTF.

This chain connects TRBV6-5 to TRBJ1-1; 7 nucleotides align to TRBD1. The junction had 6 bases not matched to a gene; V was cut back by 2 bases and J by 0 bases. Germline lookup yields CDR1 MNHEY and CDR2 SVGAGI. The CDR3 is made up of 16 amino acids. CDR3: CASSYGSGTVNTEAFF. The CDR3 DNA reads TGTGCCAGCAGTTACGGATCCGGGACAGTGAACACTGAAGCTTTCTTT.

The chain uses TRBV2 and TRBJ2-2, with D possibly being TRBD1 or TRBD2 (5 bases each). This CDR3 is 13 amino acids long. From germline, CDR1 is SNHLY and CDR2 FYNNEI. V gave up 3 bases and J gave up 3 bases, with 5 bases separating them. CDR3 sequence: CASSEGDTGELFF. As DNA, the CDR3 is TGTGCCAGCAGTGAGGGGGACACCGGGGAGCTGTTTTTT. The full variable domain, completed using reference TRBV2 and TRBJ2-2, is EPEVTQTPSHQVTQMGQEVILRCVPISNHLYFYWYRQILGQKVEFLVSFYNNEISEKSEIFDDQFSVERPDGSNFTLKIRSTKLEDSAMYFCASSEGDTGELFFGEGSRLTVL.

CDR3 bases: TGTGCCAGTAGTATAGCCCGGACAGGGCGCGGCACCGGGGAGCTGTTTTTT. It translates to CASSIARTGRGTGELFF. V and J are TRBV19 and TRBJ2-2; 8 nucleotides line up with TRBD1. Germline-derived CDR1 and CDR2 are LNHDA and SQIVND (reference sequence). CDR3 length equals 17 residues. Trimming cost V 1 base and J 4 bases; bases outside gene matches: 8.

This clonotype was counted many times. The gene calls are TRBV11-2 and TRBJ2-7; 9 nucleotides line up with TRBD1. J was trimmed by 1 base and V by 5 bases; bases with no gene match: 6. Per germline, CDR1 SGHAT and CDR2 FQNNGV. This CDR3 region has 15 residues. CDR3 in amino acids: CASSAYRGRSYEQYF. In DNA, the CDR3 is TGTGCCAGCAGCGCATACAGGGGGCGATCCTACGAGCAGTACTTC.

This clonotype was detected ten times or more. The chain is built from TRBV19 and TRBJ1-5, with 10 nucleotides matching TRBD1. CDR3 size: 16 residues. J lost 6 bases, V lost 1 base, and 6 bases had no gene match. Germline V lookup: CDR1 LNHDA, CDR2 SQIVND (reference sequence). The CDR3 DNA reads as TGTGCCAGTAGTATAGCCGGACAGGGGGTCAGTCAGCCCCAGCATTTT. It is translated as CASSIAGQGVSQPQHF.

The sample holds many counts of this clonotype. The rearrangement uses TRBV5-4 and TRBJ2-3; 7 bases agree with TRBD2. V trimming: 1 base; J trimming: 3 bases; junction bases outside the gene matches: 14. This CDR3 has 18 amino acids. The germline CDR1 and CDR2 sequences are SGHNT and YYREEE (reference sequence). CDR3 coding DNA: TGTGCCAGCAGCTTGAAGACGGGGGAGGGCCGGTGGACAGATACGCAGTATTTT. It translates to CASSLKTGEGRWTDTQYF. The full variable domain, completed using reference TRBV5-4 and TRBJ2-3, is ETGVTQSPTHLIKTRGQQVTLRCSSQSGHNTVSWYQQALGQGPQFIFQYYREEENGRGNFPPRFSGLQFPNYSSELNVNALELDDSALYLCASSLKTGEGRWTDTQYFGPGTRLTVL.

This clonotype was detected ten times or more. The chain has TRBV5-1 and TRBJ2-3, with D unclear. Germline V gene lookup returns CDR1 SGHRS and CDR2 YFSETQ. The length of the CDR3 is 14 residues. V gave up 5 bases and J gave up 6 bases, with 16 bases separating them. The CDR3 region is CASSEPESGDTQYF. CDR3 in DNA: TGCGCCAGCAGTGAACCCGAAAGTGGGGATACGCAGTATTTT.

The chain couples TRBV12-3 or TRBV12-4 to TRBJ1-1; D uncertain. The CDR3 contains 14 residues. V was cut by 5 bases and J by 4 bases, with 14 bases left in between. The CDR3 coding sequence is TGTGCCAGCAGTCCACTTCATGGTACCACTGAAGCTTTCTTT. Translating it yields CASSPLHGTTEAFF.

The sample holds many counts of this clonotype. In nucleotides, the CDR3 is TGCAGTGCTAGGGACAGCCCTAATTCACCCCTCCACTTT. This codes for CSARDSPNSPLHF. The V call is TRBV20-1, the J call TRBJ1-6; possibly TRBD1 for D (6 bases). Trimming removed 3 bases at V and 6 bases at J, with 9 bases between. The germline CDR1 and CDR2 sequences are DFQATT and SNEGSKA (reference sequence). The CDR3 is 13 amino acids.

This clonotype has at least ten counts. The chain links TRBV9 to TRBJ1-2; 7 bases line up with TRBD1. Losses at the gene ends were 3 bases for V and 4 bases for J; bases not matched to a gene: 21. The germline CDR1 and CDR2 sequences are SGDLS and YYNGEE. The CDR3 is made up of 19 amino acids. CDR3 loop: CASSALSSGTVLTGYGYTF. In DNA, the CDR3 is TGTGCCAGCAGCGCCCTTTCGTCGGGGACAGTCCTGACTGGCTATGGCTACACCTTC.

Worth noting for this clonotype: At one end the junction does not follow the germline gene, possibly because of a read error. This rearrangement joins TRBV5-5 to TRBJ2-7; perhaps D is TRBD1 or TRBD2 (6 bases each). Germline V lookup: CDR1 SGHKS, CDR2 YYEKEE (reference sequence). The CDR3 is 14 amino acids. The CDR3 DNA reads TGTGCCAGCAGCCCGGGGGCGACCTCCTACGAGCAGTGCTTC. Translated, it gives CASSPGATSYEQCF. The whole variable domain, remainder taken from reference TRBV5-5 and TRBJ2-7, is DAGVTQSPTHLIKTRGQQVTLRCSPISGHKSVSWYQQVLGQGPQFIFQYYEKEERGRGNFPDRFSARQFPNYSSELNVNALLLGDSALYLCASSPGATSYEQCFGPGTRLTVT.

This clonotype appeared many times. The V gene is TRBV12-3 or TRBV12-4, the J gene TRBJ1-5; 9 bases line up with TRBD1. CDR3 length equals 14 residues. Losses at the gene ends were 7 bases for V and 4 bases for J; bases not matched to a gene: 5. Here the CDR3 reads CASTGTGLNQPQHF. The CDR3 region has the DNA TGTGCCAGCACTGGGACAGGGCTAAATCAGCCCCAGCATTTT.

Concerning this clonotype itself: It may be a read error: a sequence one base away is much more abundant. Given the absence of the conserved phenylalanine or tryptophan at the CDR3 end, a read error is likely. The V call is TRBV18, the J call TRBJ2-1; possibly TRBD1 for D (5 bases). V gave up 8 bases and J gave up 6 bases, with 17 bases separating them. Per germline, CDR1 KGHSH and CDR2 LQKENI. The CDR3 has 14 residues. CDR3 DNA: TGTGCCAGCAGCTTGGGGCCGCCGCCCAATGAGCAGTTCTCC. Protein sequence: CASSLGPPPNEQFS.

Worth noting for this clonotype: Since a much larger clone is just one base distant, this may be a read error. This chain connects TRBV25-1 to TRBJ2-7; TRBD2 is a possible D gene (6 bases). The germline V gene encodes CDR1 MGHDK and CDR2 SYGVNS. The CDR3 sequence is 11 residues long. The CDR3 loop reads CASSEGGSTGF. CDR3 nucleotide sequence: TGTGCCAGCAGTGAAGGGGGGTCAACGGGCTTC.

This clonotype has a count of ten or more. The genes are TRBV2 and TRBJ2-3; 13 bases are shared with TRBD2. CDR3 length: 16 residues. Germline V CDR1 and CDR2: SNHLY, FYNNEI. Losses at the gene ends were 6 bases for V and 1 base for J; bases not matched to a gene: 4. The CDR3 DNA sequence: TGTGCCAGCAGGACCACTAGCGGGGGGGGCACAGATACGCAGTATTTT. As protein: CASRTTSGGGTDTQYF.